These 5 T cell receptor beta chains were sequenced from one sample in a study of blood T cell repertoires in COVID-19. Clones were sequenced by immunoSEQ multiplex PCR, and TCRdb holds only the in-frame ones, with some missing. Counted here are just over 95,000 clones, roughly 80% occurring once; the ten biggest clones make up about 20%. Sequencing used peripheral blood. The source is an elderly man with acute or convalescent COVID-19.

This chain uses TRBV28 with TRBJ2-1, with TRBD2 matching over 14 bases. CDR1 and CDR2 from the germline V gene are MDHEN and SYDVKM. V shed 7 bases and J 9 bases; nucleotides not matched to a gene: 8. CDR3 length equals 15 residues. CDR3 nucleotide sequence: TGTGCCAGCACCTGGGGACTAGCGGGGGAAGGTGAGCAGTTCTTC. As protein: CASTWGLAGEGEQFF.

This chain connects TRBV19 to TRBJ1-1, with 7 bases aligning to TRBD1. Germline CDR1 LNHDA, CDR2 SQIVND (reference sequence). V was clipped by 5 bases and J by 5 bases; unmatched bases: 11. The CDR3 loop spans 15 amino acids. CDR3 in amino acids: CASSPRDSRTTEAFF. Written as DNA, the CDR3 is TGTGCCAGTAGTCCGCGGGACAGCCGAACTACTGAAGCTTTCTTT.

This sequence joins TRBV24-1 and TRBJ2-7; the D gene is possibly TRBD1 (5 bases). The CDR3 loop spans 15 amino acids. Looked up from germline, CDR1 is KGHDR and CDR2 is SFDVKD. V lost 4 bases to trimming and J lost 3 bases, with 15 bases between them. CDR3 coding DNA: TGTGCCACCAGTGACCTGCAGGGAACGTACTACGAGCAGTACTTC. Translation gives CATSDLQGTYYEQYF.

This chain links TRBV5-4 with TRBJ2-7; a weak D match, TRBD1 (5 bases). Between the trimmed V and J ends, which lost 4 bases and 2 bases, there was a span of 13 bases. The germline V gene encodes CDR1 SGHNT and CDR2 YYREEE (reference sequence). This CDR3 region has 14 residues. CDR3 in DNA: TGTGCCAGCAGCGCGAAACAGGCGACCTACGAGCAGTACTTC. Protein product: CASSAKQATYEQYF.

The CDR3 bases are TGTGCCAGCAGAGCAGGAACAGACCAGAACACTGAAGCTTTCTTT. Encoded protein: CASRAGTDQNTEAFF. The chain carries TRBV5-4 and TRBJ1-1; no definite D call. Looked up from germline, CDR1 is SGHNT and CDR2 is YYREEE (reference sequence). CDR3 length: 15 amino acids. V was clipped by 5 bases and J by 1 base, with 15 bases between them.